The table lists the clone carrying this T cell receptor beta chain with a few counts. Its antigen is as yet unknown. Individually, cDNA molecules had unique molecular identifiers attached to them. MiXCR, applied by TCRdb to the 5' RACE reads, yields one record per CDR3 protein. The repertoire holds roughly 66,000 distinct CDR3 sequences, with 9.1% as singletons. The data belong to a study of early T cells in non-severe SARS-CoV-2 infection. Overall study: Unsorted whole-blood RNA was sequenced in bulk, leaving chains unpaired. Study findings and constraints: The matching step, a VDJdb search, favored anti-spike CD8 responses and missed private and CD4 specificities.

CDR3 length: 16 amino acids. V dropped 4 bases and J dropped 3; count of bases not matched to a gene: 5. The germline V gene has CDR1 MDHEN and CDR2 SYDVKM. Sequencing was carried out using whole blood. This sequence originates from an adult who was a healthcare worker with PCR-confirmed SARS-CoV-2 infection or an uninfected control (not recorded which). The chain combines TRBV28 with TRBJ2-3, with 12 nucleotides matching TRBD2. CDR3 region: CASSSLAGGGTDTQYF. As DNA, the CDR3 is TGTGCCAGCAGTTCCCTAGCGGGAGGGGGAACAGATACGCAGTATTTT.